The 23 T cell receptor beta chains listed next were all sequenced from one sample in a study of blood T cells in healthy people across ages. The authors ran a second PCR of roughly 6 to 12 cycles using a sample-barcoded 5' primer and a J-beta primer mix. In TCRdb, the 5' RACE reads were re-called with MiXCR into one record per CDR3 protein. The profile shows 650,000 to 1,000,000 distinct CDR3 sequences, under 40% of them singletons. The sample taken for sequencing was blood. The receptors were gathered from a man between 18 and 29 years old in good health.

This clonotype was detected only a few times. The genes are TRBV18 and TRBJ2-7; D gene ambiguous. The germline gives CDR1 KGHSH, CDR2 LQKENI. The CDR3 is 15 amino acids. Trimming cost V 3 bases and J 5 bases, with 17 bases left between them. CDR3 coding DNA: TGTGCCAGCTCACCTCAACCAAGGGAAACTCACGAGCAGTACTTC. Translation: CASSPQPRETHEQYF.

As concerns this clonotype: A much bigger clone sits one base away, suggesting this may be a read error. The V gene is TRBV28, the J gene TRBJ1-5; tentative D call: TRBD1 (5 bases). Germline CDR1 reads MDHEN; CDR2 reads SYDVKM. This CDR3 contains 13 residues. This CDR3 reads CASSLPGIQPRHF. The CDR3 DNA reads as TGTGCCAGCAGTTTACCAGGGATCCAGCCCCGGCATTTT. The variable domain in full, with the rest retrieved from reference TRBV28 and TRBJ1-5, is DVKVTQSSRYLVKRTGEKVFLECVQDMDHENMFWYRQDPGLGLRLIYFSYDVKMKEKGDIPEGYSVSREKKERFSLILESASTNQTSMYLCASSLPGIQPRHFGDGTRLSIL.

This clonotype has a handful of counts. The CDR3 region has the DNA TGTGCCATCAGTGATCCCTCGGACAGGGGGAAGGCCTATAATTCACCCCTCCACTTT. Translating it yields CAISDPSDRGKAYNSPLHF. J is TRBJ1-6 and V is TRBV10-3, with 10 nucleotides matching TRBD1. The CDR3 spans 19 residues. The J segment lost 2 bases and the V segment lost 3 bases, leaving 10 bases of the junction unmatched. CDR1 and CDR2 from the germline V gene are ENHRY and SYGVKD.

The chain combines TRBV5-8 with TRBJ2-1; D is undetermined. The CDR3 totals 11 residues. CDR1 SGHTS and CDR2 YDEGEE come from the germline V gene. V was cut by 4 bases and J by 13 bases, with 12 bases left in between. CDR3 in DNA: TGTGCCAGCAGCCCCTCCAGGTTACAGTTCTTC. Its protein product is CASSPSRLQFF.

The chain employs TRBV20-1 and TRBJ2-1, with D unresolved. The CDR3 has 15 residues. Germline CDR1 and CDR2: DFQATT and SNEGSKA (reference sequence). V lost 0 bases and J lost 7, with 16 bases in between. The CDR3 DNA follows: TGCAGTGCTAGAGACGGCGAGCCTCTGTGGAATGAGCAGTTCTTC. This encodes CSARDGEPLWNEQFF.

The chain couples TRBV4-1 to TRBJ2-3, with a tentative D call TRBD1 (6 bases). CDR1 is MGHRA, CDR2 YSYEKL, per germline. The CDR3 contains 17 residues. V was clipped by 4 bases and J by 1 base, with 18 bases between them. The DNA for the CDR3 is TGCGCCAGCAGCCCTTCATCGGCAGGGGCGGGCACAGATACGCAGTATTTT. As protein: CASSPSSAGAGTDTQYF.

This chain connects TRBV7-9 to TRBJ2-1; TRBD1 matches 8 bases. V was clipped by 4 bases and J by 9 bases; unmatched bases: 8. Germline CDR1 and CDR2: SEHNR and FQNEAQ (reference sequence). The CDR3 extends over 14 amino acids. The CDR3 DNA reads TGTGCCAGCAGCTCCGCCGCAGGGGGCGGTGAGCAGTTCTTC. Translation: CASSSAAGGGEQFF.

V gene TRBV6-6 combines with J gene TRBJ2-1, with D possibly being TRBD2 (6 bases). CDR3 length equals 14 residues. V dropped 4 bases and J dropped 8 bases, with 15 bases sitting between them. Germline V lookup: CDR1 MNHNY, CDR2 SVGAGI (reference sequence). In DNA, the CDR3 is TGTGCCAGCAGTTTACCGGGAGATTCGGATGAGCAGTTCTTC. Translation gives CASSLPGDSDEQFF.

V usage is TRBV29-1 and J usage is TRBJ1-2; D ambiguous. This CDR3 region has 13 residues. Per the germline V gene, CDR1 is SQVTM and CDR2 is ANQGSEA. Trimming shortened V by 4 bases and J by 8 bases, and 17 bases separated the two germline ends. The CDR3 sequence is CSVAPRHSGGYTF. DNA of the CDR3: TGCAGCGTTGCGCCCCGACATTCGGGGGGCTACACCTTC.

This chain connects TRBV20-1 to TRBJ2-3; 7 nucleotides line up with TRBD2. CDR3 length: 15 amino acids. The junction had 5 bases not matched to a gene; V was cut back by 0 bases and J by 2 bases. Germline CDR1 is DFQATT and CDR2 is SNEGSKA (reference sequence). The DNA for the CDR3 is TGCAGTGCTAGAGACCCCAGCGGGGCCACAGATACGCAGTATTTT. It is translated as CSARDPSGATDTQYF.

This rearrangement joins TRBV7-2 to TRBJ2-3, with D tentatively TRBD1 (5 bases). Germline-derived CDR1 and CDR2 are SGHTA and FQGNSA. The CDR3 runs 16 residues. The germline V and J ends were trimmed by 4 bases and 4 bases, with 18 bases remaining between them. The CDR3 loop is CASSSWAQGRSDTQYF. The CDR3 DNA reads TGTGCCAGCAGCTCATGGGCGCAGGGTAGGTCAGATACGCAGTATTTT. The variable domain in full, completed from reference TRBV7-2 and TRBJ2-3, reads GAGVSQSPSNKVTEKGKDVELRCDPISGHTALYWYRQSLGQGLEFLIYFQGNSAPDKSGLPSDRFSAERTGGSVSTLTIQRTQQEDSAVYLCASSSWAQGRSDTQYFGPGTRLTVL.

This chain joins TRBV12-3 or TRBV12-4 and TRBJ2-3, with D unresolved. The CDR3 length is 15 residues. With 3 bases removed from V and 2 bases from J, the gap between germline ends came to 12 bases. The CDR3 loop is CASSFRQSPTDTQYF. The CDR3 DNA is TGTGCCAGCAGTTTCCGACAATCCCCCACAGATACGCAGTATTTT.

On this clonotype: A clone one base away is much larger, so this may be a read error. The chain uses TRBV20-1 and TRBJ2-5, with 11 nucleotides matching TRBD2. The closer fit of TRBJ2-7 to the DNA end suggests the J call may be wrong. The CDR3 covers 18 residues. Germline lookup yields CDR1 DFQATT and CDR2 SNEGSKA (reference sequence). The CDR3 DNA follows: TGCAGTGCTAGAGGTCCGACTAGCGGGGCCACAAACTCCTGCGAGCAGTACTTC. Its translation: CSARGPTSGATNSCEQYF.

This clonotype came up a few times. The chain is built from TRBV5-6 and TRBJ1-2, with 9 bases matching TRBD1. The CDR3 consists of 15 residues. Germline lookup yields CDR1 SGHDT and CDR2 YYEEEE. V was clipped by 3 bases and J by 6 bases; unmatched bases: 9. CDR3 region: CASSSDTGGSDGYTF. CDR3 sequence (DNA): TGTGCCAGCAGCTCAGATACAGGGGGCTCGGATGGCTACACCTTC.

The chain couples TRBV12-3 or TRBV12-4 to TRBJ1-6; D gene unclear. Trimming removed 0 bases from V and 10 bases from J, with 7 bases in between. The CDR3 spans 13 residues. The CDR3 loop is CASSLAEGSPLHF. The CDR3 DNA sequence: TGTGCCAGCAGTTTAGCAGAAGGCTCACCCCTCCACTTT.

This clonotype was counted between two and nine times. This chain links TRBV4-3 with TRBJ1-2; D gene ambiguous. Germline V gene lookup returns CDR1 LGHNA and CDR2 YSLEER. The germline V and J ends were trimmed by 4 bases and 1 base, with 10 bases remaining between them. CDR3 length equals 14 residues. DNA for the CDR3: TGCGCCAGCAGCCCGGACGGTCTTAACTATGGCTACACCTTC. Translation gives CASSPDGLNYGYTF.

This clonotype has ten or more counts. V usage is TRBV2 and J usage is TRBJ2-4, with 10 positions matching TRBD2. Per the germline V gene, CDR1 is SNHLY and CDR2 is FYNNEI. With 8 bases clipped from V and 4 bases from J, the junction kept 14 bases outside the gene matches. This CDR3 spans 17 amino acids. The CDR3 coding sequence is TGTGCCAGCGATTTAGGGACTAGCGCCATACATAAAAACATTCAGTACTTC. Translating it yields CASDLGTSAIHKNIQYF.

This clonotype was seen ten or more times. The rearrangement uses TRBV20-1 and TRBJ2-5; 16 positions match TRBD2. V lost 3 bases, J lost 0 bases, and 10 bases stayed unmatched. Germline CDR1 is DFQATT and CDR2 is SNEGSKA (reference sequence). There are 19 residues in the CDR3. CDR3 sequence (DNA): TGCAGTGCTAGCCCCACCGGGACTAGCGGGGGGGCAGACCAAGAGACCCAGTACTTC. Amino acid sequence: CSASPTGTSGGADQETQYF.

This chain joins TRBV12-3 or TRBV12-4 and TRBJ1-2; 7 nucleotides line up with TRBD1. The CDR3 spans 12 residues. Trimming removed 8 bases from V and 2 bases from J; junction bases left unmatched: 2. CDR3 loop: CASLGGNYGYTF. CDR3 in DNA: TGTGCCAGCTTAGGGGGCAACTATGGCTACACCTTC.

The CDR3 coding sequence is TGTGCCAGCAGTTACGGTCTTGGGGAGCAGTTCTTC. It codes for CASSYGLGEQFF. V is TRBV6-2 or TRBV6-3 and J is TRBJ2-1; D not resolved. The germline V gene has CDR1 MNHEY and CDR2 SVGEGT. This CDR3 has 12 residues. V lost 2 bases and J 10 bases, leaving 9 bases between the germline ends.

This clonotype showed up many times. The gene calls are TRBV3-1 and TRBJ2-7, with D hard to call. The CDR3 has 12 amino acids. The V gene's germline CDR1 is LGHDT and CDR2 YNNKEL (reference sequence). Trimming shortened V by 0 bases and J by 6 bases, and 6 bases separated the two germline ends. CDR3 sequence: CASSQDGFEQYF. The CDR3 bases are TGTGCCAGCAGCCAAGACGGGTTCGAGCAGTACTTC.

This clonotype was observed a few times. This chain links TRBV25-1 with TRBJ2-1; a weak D match, TRBD2 (6 bases). The V end lost 5 bases, the J end lost 4 bases, and 15 bases lay between the germline ends. There are 15 residues in the CDR3. Per germline, CDR1 MGHDK and CDR2 SYGVNS. This CDR3 reads CASSLRTIQYNEQFF. As DNA, the CDR3 is TGTGCCAGCAGTCTCAGGACTATTCAATACAATGAGCAGTTCTTC.

This clonotype was observed a few times. The chain couples TRBV4-3 to TRBJ1-4; D remains ambiguous. CDR1 is LGHNA, CDR2 YSLEER, per germline. The CDR3 has 13 residues. V lost 1 base and J 7 bases, leaving 7 bases between the germline ends. The CDR3 DNA is TGCGCCAGCAGCCAAGTGTCGGCTGAAAAACTGTTTTTT. It translates to CASSQVSAEKLFF.